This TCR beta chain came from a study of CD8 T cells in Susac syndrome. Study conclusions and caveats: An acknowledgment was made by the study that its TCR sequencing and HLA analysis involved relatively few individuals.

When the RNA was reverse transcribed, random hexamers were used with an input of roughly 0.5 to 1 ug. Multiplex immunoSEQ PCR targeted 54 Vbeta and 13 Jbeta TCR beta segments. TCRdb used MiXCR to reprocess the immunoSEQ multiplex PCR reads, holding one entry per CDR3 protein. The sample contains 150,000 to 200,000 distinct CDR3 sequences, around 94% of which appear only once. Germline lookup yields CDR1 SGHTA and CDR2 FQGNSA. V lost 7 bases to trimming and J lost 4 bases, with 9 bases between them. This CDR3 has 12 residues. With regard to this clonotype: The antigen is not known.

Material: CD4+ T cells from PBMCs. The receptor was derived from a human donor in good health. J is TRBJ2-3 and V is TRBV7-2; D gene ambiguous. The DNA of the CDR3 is TGTGCCAGCAAGGGTCGGGCAGATACGCAGTATTTT. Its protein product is CASKGRADTQYF.